The rows below give T cell receptor beta chains drawn from one sample of a study of OX40 agonist ivuxolimab in advanced cancers. Data came from immunoSEQ multiplex PCR; TCRdb stores just in-frame clones and leaves some out. The sample contains about 22,000 clones, just under 85% of which appear only once. The specimen comprised CD4+ or CD8+ T cells sorted from blood, sampled in a trial of the OX40 agonist ivuxolimab. These TCRs come from an adult with an advanced solid tumor such as melanoma, head and neck, liver or kidney cancer. Each CDR3 is given with its conserved first and last residue. D genes are given only for firm matches. Clone size is not always given. Where it is, it says once, few, many or a class for expanded clones.

j_call d_call v_call clone_size cdr3_nt cdr3_aa
TRBJ2-3 NA TRBV28 NA TGTGCCAGCAGTTTAGGGCAGGGCGGGGATACGCAGTATTTT CASSLGQGGDTQYF
TRBJ2-7 TRBD1 TRBV6-1 NA TGTGCCAGCAACAGAAGACAGGGGGGGGGCGAGCAGTACTTC CASNRRQGGGEQYF
TRBJ1-1 NA TRBV27 NA TGTGCCAGCAGTCCCCTCCCAGAGGGGAACACTGAAGCTTTCTTT CASSPLPEGNTEAFF
TRBJ1-5 NA TRBV6-4 NA TGTGCCAGCAGTGAAGGGTCTGGCAATCAGCCCCAGCATTTT CASSEGSGNQPQHF
TRBJ2-5 NA TRBV11-3 NA TGTGCCAGCAGCATGGACGGGACCCGAAAAGAGACCCAGTACTTC CASSMDGTRKETQYF
TRBJ2-1 NA TRBV28 NA TGTGCCAGCACCTTGGGGGGCAACAATGAGCAGTTCTTC CASTLGGNNEQFF
TRBJ1-6 TRBD1 TRBV2 NA TGTGCCAGCGACAGGGGGTTAGATAATTCACCCCTCCACTTT CASDRGLDNSPLHF
TRBJ2-2 NA TRBV7-9 NA TGTGCCAGCAGCTTAGCGGGTTGGGAGCTGTTTTTT CASSLAGWELFF
TRBJ1-2 NA TRBV28 NA TGTGCCATCCGATCGCTAATCCATTATGGCTACACCTTC CAIRSLIHYGYTF
TRBJ1-3 NA TRBV7-9 few TGTGCCAGCAGCTTCTTTGGGGATTCAGGAAACACCATATATTTT CASSFFGDSGNTIYF
TRBJ2-2 TRBD1 TRBV11-3 NA TGTGCCAGCAGCCTGGGACAGGGGGCGGTCGGGGAGCTGTTTTTT CASSLGQGAVGELFF
TRBJ2-5 TRBD1 TRBV4-1 NA TGCGCCAGCAGCCAAAATATTGGACAGGGGGAGACCCAGTACTTC CASSQNIGQGETQYF
TRBJ2-7 NA TRBV30 once TGTGCCTGGAGTGTAGGATTCTCCTACGAGCAGTACTTC CAWSVGFSYEQYF
TRBJ2-7 NA TRBV6-6 NA TGTGCCAGCAGTTACCTGAGGGGATACGAGCAGTACTTC CASSYLRGYEQYF
TRBJ2-4 NA TRBV7-9 NA TGTGCCAGCAGCTTAGGCTCGGGAAACATTCAGTACTTC CASSLGSGNIQYF
TRBJ1-1 NA TRBV6-5 NA TGTGCCAGCAGTTACGGGGGCACTGAAGCTTTCTTT CASSYGGTEAFF
TRBJ1-4 NA TRBV5-4 NA TGTGCCAGCAGCTTGTGGGGCCGGGGTGAAAAACTGTTTTTT CASSLWGRGEKLFF
TRBJ2-3 TRBD1 TRBV13 few TGTGCCAGCAGCTTAATGCTTTTCGGGACAGGGTTCGCAGATACGCAGTATTTT CASSLMLFGTGFADTQYF
TRBJ1-1 NA TRBV28 NA TGTGCCAGCAACACCCCCCGGGGCAGAGGGACTGAAGCTTTCTTT CASNTPRGRGTEAFF
TRBJ2-7 NA TRBV19 NA TGTGCCAGTAACGGGGGAGTGTACTACGAGCAGTACTTC CASNGGVYYEQYF
TRBJ2-1 NA TRBV4-2 NA TGTGCCAGCAGCCAATCTACTAGCATGGGCAATGAGCAGTTCTTC CASSQSTSMGNEQFF
TRBJ1-6 TRBD1 TRBV6-4 NA TGTGCCAGCAGTGACTCGACGGACAGGGTGTACTTCTATAATTCACCCCTCCACTTT CASSDSTDRVYFYNSPLHF